The rows below give T cell receptor beta chains drawn from one sample of a study of post-analysis software for immune sequencing data. One entry per CDR3 protein, called by TCRdb with MiXCR from the PCR reads. The profile shows approximately 440,000 distinct CDR3 sequences, under 55% of them singletons. The sample was blood. The receptor source for this set is a girl aged 10-17 years with multiple sclerosis. Both conserved end residues are part of each CDR3. The order of the fields is clone size, D gene, CDR3 length, J gene, V gene, CDR3 protein, CDR3 DNA. D genes are given only for firm matches. Some rows mark clone size as missing; the rest say once, few, many or name a class of expanded clone.

clone size: few
D gene: TRBD1
CDR3 length: 18
J gene: TRBJ2-1
V gene: TRBV24-1
CDR3 protein: CATSDLGRTGGTYNEQFF
CDR3 DNA: TGTGCCACCAGTGATTTGGGCCGAACAGGGGGGACTTACAATGAGCAGTTCTTC

clone size: few
D gene: NA
CDR3 length: 11
J gene: TRBJ2-7
V gene: TRBV3-1
CDR3 protein: CASSHLGEQYF
CDR3 DNA: TGTGCCAGCAGCCACCTGGGCGAGCAGTACTTC

clone size: NA
D gene: NA
CDR3 length: 15
J gene: TRBJ2-3
V gene: TRBV5-1
CDR3 protein: CASYMRAGYTDTQYF
CDR3 DNA: TGCGCCAGCTATATGAGGGCGGGATACACAGATACGCAGTATTTT

clone size: NA
D gene: NA
CDR3 length: 13
J gene: TRBJ2-7
V gene: TRBV28
CDR3 protein: CASSFRGLYEQYF
CDR3 DNA: TGTGCCAGCAGTTTCCGGGGGCTCTACGAGCAGTACTTC

clone size: few
D gene: TRBD1
CDR3 length: 17
J gene: TRBJ1-5
V gene: TRBV12-3/TRBV12-4
CDR3 protein: CASSRDRGRASNQPQHF
CDR3 DNA: TGTGCCAGCAGTCGGGACAGGGGGAGGGCGAGCAATCAGCCCCAGCATTTT

clone size: few
D gene: TRBD1
CDR3 length: 13
J gene: TRBJ2-7
V gene: TRBV7-9
CDR3 protein: CASSLETGWEQYF
CDR3 DNA: TGTGCCAGCAGCTTAGAGACAGGGTGGGAGCAGTACTTC

clone size: NA
D gene: NA
CDR3 length: 16
J gene: TRBJ2-3
V gene: TRBV7-2
CDR3 protein: CASSLLGGVGGSTQYF
CDR3 DNA: TGTGCCAGCAGCTTATTGGGTGGTGTGGGAGGAAGCACGCAGTATTTT

clone size: few
D gene: TRBD1
CDR3 length: 17
J gene: TRBJ2-3
V gene: TRBV6-6
CDR3 protein: CASSYPRDRRVTDTQYF
CDR3 DNA: TGTGCCAGCAGTTACCCCCGGGACAGGAGGGTCACAGATACGCAGTATTTT

clone size: NA
D gene: NA
CDR3 length: 15
J gene: TRBJ2-4
V gene: TRBV3-1
CDR3 protein: CASSQDTGTKNIQYF
CDR3 DNA: TGTGCCAGCAGCCAAGATACAGGGACCAAAAACATTCAGTACTTC

clone size: few
D gene: TRBD1
CDR3 length: 16
J gene: TRBJ2-3
V gene: TRBV7-9
CDR3 protein: CASSLSGTGRGDTQYF
CDR3 DNA: TGTGCCAGCAGCCTTTCCGGGACAGGAAGAGGAGATACGCAGTATTTT

clone size: NA
D gene: NA
CDR3 length: 13
J gene: TRBJ2-1
V gene: TRBV7-2
CDR3 protein: CASSLDAGNEQFF
CDR3 DNA: TGTGCCAGCAGCCTCGACGCAGGGAATGAGCAGTTCTTC

clone size: few
D gene: NA
CDR3 length: 16
J gene: TRBJ2-1
V gene: TRBV15
CDR3 protein: CATSIEPGTPRGEQFF
CDR3 DNA: TGTGCCACCAGTATTGAACCCGGGACCCCCCGGGGTGAGCAGTTCTTC

clone size: NA
D gene: NA
CDR3 length: 13
J gene: TRBJ1-2
V gene: TRBV27
CDR3 protein: CASSSNPNYGYTF
CDR3 DNA: TGTGCCAGCAGTTCAAATCCTAACTATGGCTACACCTTC

clone size: NA
D gene: NA
CDR3 length: 13
J gene: TRBJ2-7
V gene: TRBV6-6
CDR3 protein: CASGLRLSYEQYF
CDR3 DNA: TGTGCCAGCGGGTTAAGATTGTCCTACGAGCAGTACTTC

clone size: few
D gene: TRBD2
CDR3 length: 15
J gene: TRBJ2-1
V gene: TRBV3-1
CDR3 protein: CASSQDSGREGEQFF
CDR3 DNA: TGTGCCAGCAGCCAAGATAGCGGGAGAGAGGGTGAGCAGTTCTTC

clone size: NA
D gene: NA
CDR3 length: 14
J gene: TRBJ2-5
V gene: TRBV3-1
CDR3 protein: CASSQEIISTEQYF
CDR3 DNA: TGTGCCAGCAGCCAAGAGATAATTTCCACTGAGCAGTACTTC

clone size: NA
D gene: NA
CDR3 length: 17
J gene: TRBJ2-1
V gene: TRBV20-1
CDR3 protein: CSARGQLNPPSYNEQFF
CDR3 DNA: TGCAGTGCTAGAGGTCAGCTCAACCCCCCTTCCTACAATGAGCAGTTCTTC

clone size: NA
D gene: NA
CDR3 length: 14
J gene: TRBJ1-1
V gene: TRBV29-1
CDR3 protein: CSVERRQRNTEAFF
CDR3 DNA: TGCAGCGTTGAACGACGACAGAGGAACACTGAAGCTTTCTTT

clone size: NA
D gene: NA
CDR3 length: 17
J gene: TRBJ1-1
V gene: TRBV27
CDR3 protein: CASSLSEGWRLNTEAFF
CDR3 DNA: TGTGCCAGCAGTTTATCGGAAGGGTGGAGGCTGAACACTGAAGCTTTCTTT

clone size: NA
D gene: NA
CDR3 length: 13
J gene: TRBJ2-5
V gene: TRBV4-1
CDR3 protein: CASSQDLVLGQYF
CDR3 DNA: TGCGCCAGCAGCCAAGACCTAGTTTTGGGGCAGTACTTC

clone size: few
D gene: NA
CDR3 length: 13
J gene: TRBJ2-7
V gene: TRBV15
CDR3 protein: CATSRDLNYEQYF
CDR3 DNA: TGTGCCACCAGCAGAGATCTAAACTACGAGCAGTACTTC

clone size: few
D gene: NA
CDR3 length: 12
J gene: TRBJ2-7
V gene: TRBV6-6
CDR3 protein: CASSYQVKEQYF
CDR3 DNA: TGTGCCAGCAGTTACCAAGTAAAAGAGCAGTACTTC

clone size: few
D gene: TRBD2
CDR3 length: 14
J gene: TRBJ2-7
V gene: TRBV27
CDR3 protein: CASSLARGAYEQYF
CDR3 DNA: TGTGCCAGCAGTTTAGCTCGGGGGGCCTACGAGCAGTACTTC

clone size: once
D gene: TRBD1
CDR3 length: 13
J gene: TRBJ2-5
V gene: TRBV7-9
CDR3 protein: CASSQQGEETQYF
CDR3 DNA: TGTGCCAGCAGCCAACAGGGGGAAGAGACCCAGTACTTC

clone size: NA
D gene: NA
CDR3 length: 14
J gene: TRBJ2-5
V gene: TRBV20-1
CDR3 protein: CSARNYGVSETQYF
CDR3 DNA: TGCAGTGCTAGAAACTACGGTGTCTCGGAGACCCAGTACTTC

clone size: NA
D gene: NA
CDR3 length: 16
J gene: TRBJ2-5
V gene: TRBV10-3
CDR3 protein: CAISPNAGQTQETQYF
CDR3 DNA: TGTGCCATCAGTCCAAACGCGGGACAGACACAAGAGACCCAGTACTTC

clone size: NA
D gene: NA
CDR3 length: 16
J gene: TRBJ2-3
V gene: TRBV5-1
CDR3 protein: CASSLAGTSKPDTQYF
CDR3 DNA: TGCGCCAGCAGCTTGGCCGGGACATCAAAGCCAGATACGCAGTATTTT

clone size: NA
D gene: TRBD1
CDR3 length: 13
J gene: TRBJ2-1
V gene: TRBV2
CDR3 protein: CASSADRGGEQFF
CDR3 DNA: TGTGCCAGCAGTGCGGACAGGGGAGGTGAGCAGTTCTTC

clone size: NA
D gene: TRBD1
CDR3 length: 15
J gene: TRBJ2-7
V gene: TRBV5-1
CDR3 protein: CASSLEGQGLGEQYF
CDR3 DNA: TGCGCCAGCAGCTTGGAGGGACAGGGTCTAGGCGAGCAGTACTTC

clone size: few
D gene: TRBD2
CDR3 length: 18
J gene: TRBJ2-1
V gene: TRBV6-4
CDR3 protein: CASSDSTSGRAVNNEQFF
CDR3 DNA: TGTGCCAGCAGTGACTCAACTAGCGGGAGGGCCGTTAACAATGAGCAGTTCTTC

clone size: NA
D gene: NA
CDR3 length: 14
J gene: TRBJ1-5
V gene: TRBV7-2
CDR3 protein: CASSWGAANQPQHF
CDR3 DNA: TGTGCCAGCAGTTGGGGGGCCGCTAATCAGCCCCAGCATTTT

clone size: NA
D gene: TRBD1
CDR3 length: 16
J gene: TRBJ1-2
V gene: TRBV5-5
CDR3 protein: CASSRGQGAGDYGYTF
CDR3 DNA: TGTGCCAGCAGCCGAGGACAGGGGGCAGGAGACTATGGCTACACCTTC

clone size: few
D gene: NA
CDR3 length: 14
J gene: TRBJ1-2
V gene: TRBV20-1
CDR3 protein: CSAVGGGANYGYTF
CDR3 DNA: TGCAGTGCAGTCGGGGGGGGAGCTAACTATGGCTACACCTTC

clone size: NA
D gene: NA
CDR3 length: 20
J gene: TRBJ2-1
V gene: TRBV7-3
CDR3 protein: CASSSTLAGKGQTFRIEQFF
CDR3 DNA: TGTGCCAGCAGCTCAACCTTGGCGGGAAAAGGACAGACCTTTAGGATTGAGCAGTTCTTC

clone size: NA
D gene: TRBD2
CDR3 length: 16
J gene: TRBJ2-3
V gene: TRBV19
CDR3 protein: CASSNRLAASTDTQYF
CDR3 DNA: TGCGCCAGTAGCAACCGACTAGCGGCTAGCACAGATACGCAGTATTTT

clone size: few
D gene: NA
CDR3 length: 11
J gene: TRBJ2-1
V gene: TRBV11-2
CDR3 protein: CASSPTSEQFF
CDR3 DNA: TGTGCCAGCAGCCCCACGTCTGAGCAGTTCTTC

clone size: once
D gene: TRBD2
CDR3 length: 15
J gene: TRBJ2-7
V gene: TRBV5-1
CDR3 protein: CASSLAGGIDYAANF
CDR3 DNA: TGCGCCAGCAGCTTAGCCGGGGGGATCGATTATGCAGCGAACTTC

clone size: few
D gene: TRBD1
CDR3 length: 15
J gene: TRBJ2-7
V gene: TRBV6-5
CDR3 protein: CASSNRAGQGYEQYF
CDR3 DNA: TGTGCCAGCAGTAATCGAGCGGGACAGGGCTACGAGCAGTACTTC

clone size: few
D gene: TRBD2
CDR3 length: 17
J gene: TRBJ2-1
V gene: TRBV5-1
CDR3 protein: CASSLAIRAGAYNEQFF
CDR3 DNA: TGCGCCAGCAGCTTGGCCATCAGAGCGGGAGCTTACAATGAGCAGTTCTTC

clone size: NA
D gene: TRBD1
CDR3 length: 15
J gene: TRBJ1-4
V gene: TRBV6-1
CDR3 protein: CASSEQGARDEKLFF
CDR3 DNA: TGTGCCAGCAGTGAACAGGGGGCGCGGGATGAAAAACTGTTTTTT

clone size: NA
D gene: TRBD2
CDR3 length: 17
J gene: TRBJ2-7
V gene: TRBV28
CDR3 protein: CASTKNPGTSGSYEQYF
CDR3 DNA: TGTGCCAGCACCAAAAACCCGGGGACTAGCGGGAGCTACGAGCAGTACTTC

clone size: NA
D gene: TRBD1
CDR3 length: 13
J gene: TRBJ2-2
V gene: TRBV20-1
CDR3 protein: CSAWDSYTGELFF
CDR3 DNA: TGCAGTGCTTGGGACAGCTACACCGGGGAGCTGTTTTTT

clone size: NA
D gene: NA
CDR3 length: 11
J gene: TRBJ1-1
V gene: TRBV20-1
CDR3 protein: CSASVNTEAFF
CDR3 DNA: TGCAGTGCTAGCGTGAACACTGAAGCTTTCTTT

clone size: NA
D gene: TRBD1
CDR3 length: 12
J gene: TRBJ2-7
V gene: TRBV12-3/TRBV12-4
CDR3 protein: CASRGTAYEQYF
CDR3 DNA: TGTGCCAGCAGAGGGACAGCCTACGAGCAGTACTTC

clone size: NA
D gene: NA
CDR3 length: 18
J gene: TRBJ2-3
V gene: TRBV20-1
CDR3 protein: CSAPGLPERGLGTDTQYF
CDR3 DNA: TGCAGTGCTCCCGGACTACCAGAGAGGGGACTTGGCACAGATACGCAGTATTTT

clone size: NA
D gene: TRBD2
CDR3 length: 18
J gene: TRBJ2-5
V gene: TRBV28
CDR3 protein: CASSLIGTSGRGGETQYF
CDR3 DNA: TGTGCCAGCAGTTTAATTGGGACTAGCGGGAGGGGAGGAGAGACCCAGTACTTC

clone size: few
D gene: TRBD2
CDR3 length: 16
J gene: TRBJ2-7
V gene: TRBV4-3
CDR3 protein: CASSQGVSGSGYEQYF
CDR3 DNA: TGCGCCAGCAGCCAGGGAGTTAGCGGGAGTGGGTACGAGCAGTACTTC

clone size: NA
D gene: NA
CDR3 length: 14
J gene: TRBJ2-1
V gene: TRBV12-3/TRBV12-4
CDR3 protein: CASSMDRSYNEQFF
CDR3 DNA: TGTGCCAGCAGTATGGACCGTTCCTACAATGAGCAGTTCTTC

clone size: NA
D gene: NA
CDR3 length: 13
J gene: TRBJ1-5
V gene: TRBV20-1
CDR3 protein: CSASYVGDQPQHF
CDR3 DNA: TGCAGTGCTAGTTACGTAGGAGATCAGCCCCAGCATTTT

clone size: NA
D gene: NA
CDR3 length: 13
J gene: TRBJ2-1
V gene: TRBV7-3
CDR3 protein: CASSLTQGNEQFF
CDR3 DNA: TGTGCCAGCAGCTTAACCCAAGGCAATGAGCAGTTCTTC

clone size: NA
D gene: TRBD2
CDR3 length: 15
J gene: TRBJ2-1
V gene: TRBV20-1
CDR3 protein: CSAPKPGLAGLGQFF
CDR3 DNA: TGCAGTGCGCCCAAGCCGGGACTAGCGGGTTTAGGGCAGTTCTTC

clone size: NA
D gene: NA
CDR3 length: 14
J gene: TRBJ2-1
V gene: TRBV12-3/TRBV12-4
CDR3 protein: CASSLYAGYNEQFF
CDR3 DNA: TGTGCCAGCAGTTTATACGCGGGTTACAATGAGCAGTTCTTC

clone size: NA
D gene: NA
CDR3 length: 12
J gene: TRBJ1-5
V gene: TRBV28
CDR3 protein: CASSPSNQPQHF
CDR3 DNA: TGTGCCAGCAGTCCTAGCAATCAGCCCCAGCATTTT

clone size: NA
D gene: NA
CDR3 length: 17
J gene: TRBJ2-3
V gene: TRBV13
CDR3 protein: CASSLGQTGEPPNTQYF
CDR3 DNA: TGTGCCAGCAGCTTGGGACAAACGGGAGAGCCCCCAAATACGCAGTATTTT

clone size: NA
D gene: NA
CDR3 length: 14
J gene: TRBJ1-2
V gene: TRBV4-2
CDR3 protein: CASSQDRRAGGYTF
CDR3 DNA: TGTGCCAGCAGCCAAGATCGACGGGCCGGAGGCTACACCTTC

clone size: NA
D gene: NA
CDR3 length: 11
J gene: TRBJ2-1
V gene: TRBV20-1
CDR3 protein: CSALTGTEQFF
CDR3 DNA: TGCAGTGCTCTTACCGGGACAGAGCAGTTCTTC

clone size: once
D gene: NA
CDR3 length: 13
J gene: TRBJ1-6
V gene: TRBV2
CDR3 protein: CASITQIGSPLHF
CDR3 DNA: TGTGCCAGCATCACGCAGATCGGTTCACCCCTCCACTTT

clone size: NA
D gene: NA
CDR3 length: 13
J gene: TRBJ2-1
V gene: TRBV5-1
CDR3 protein: CASMDGDPNEQFF
CDR3 DNA: TGCGCCAGCATGGACGGGGACCCCAATGAGCAGTTCTTC

clone size: NA
D gene: TRBD2
CDR3 length: 17
J gene: TRBJ2-5
V gene: TRBV10-3
CDR3 protein: CAISQAGGGGPLETQYF
CDR3 DNA: TGTGCCATCAGCCAGGCCGGCGGGGGAGGGCCTCTCGAGACCCAGTACTTC

clone size: NA
D gene: TRBD1
CDR3 length: 16
J gene: TRBJ1-2
V gene: TRBV7-2
CDR3 protein: CASSLLGGGLSYGYTF
CDR3 DNA: TGTGCCAGCAGCTTGTTAGGAGGGGGCCTATCCTATGGCTACACCTTC